Only one count was recorded for the clone carrying this T cell receptor (beta chain). A read error may be the cause here, since a much bigger clone is one base away. This CDR3 has 13 residues. Germline V CDR1 and CDR2: SGHTA, FQGTGA. The data were taken from a study of shared clonotypes between healthy human individuals. Clones were read by immunoSEQ multiplex PCR, and TCRdb kept only the in-frame ones, dropping some. The sample holds under 1,100,000 clones, about 75% seen once. The receptor comes from a young man in good health. The sequenced sample was memory CD4+ T cells sorted from blood. Documented subset: CD45RA-negative fraction. The chain is built from TRBV7-3 and TRBJ2-5, with D possibly TRBD2 on 7 matching bases. The CDR3 sequence is CANSLGGAETQYF. CDR3 sequence (DNA): TGTGCCAACAGCTTAGGGGGGGCGGAGACCCAGTACTTC.